One and the same sample provided the 17 T cell receptor beta chains below, sequenced in a study of TIL therapy for anti-PD-1-resistant metastatic lung cancer (dated by TCRdb to the early 2020s). Reading the label with the study, this specimen's time point is: pre-treatment sample, taken before nivolumab and TIL therapy. Using bias-controlled multiplex PCR with the immunoSEQ v3 hsTCRB kit, the TCR beta CDR3 regions were amplified from genomic DNA. TCRdb's version of the immuneACCESS table is confined to in-frame rearrangements and falls short of the full clone set. An unresolved V gene accounts for under half of the shortfall where checked; the remainder is of unknown origin. Recorded for this sample are roughly 46,000 clones; 86% of them occurred a single time. The ten biggest clones cover around 5% of the sample. The sample consisted of blood, taken at baseline. The source of these receptors is a person aged 25 to 85 with non-small cell lung cancer.

This clone has a single count. V and J are TRBV11-2 and TRBJ2-1; D is possibly TRBD1 (6 bases). This CDR3 has 15 residues. Germline assignment: CDR1 SGHAT and CDR2 FQNNGV. V lost 4 bases and J 0 bases, leaving 10 bases between the germline ends. CDR3 sequence (DNA): TGTGCCAGCAGCTCCCAGACAGGCTCCTACAATGAGCAGTTCTTC. This gives the protein CASSSQTGSYNEQFF.

V and J are TRBV19 and TRBJ2-7; 10 bases line up with TRBD1. Unmatched junction bases numbered 5, after V lost 5 bases and J lost 4 bases. The CDR3 loop spans 14 amino acids. Germline CDR1 reads LNHDA; CDR2 reads SQIVND (reference sequence). The CDR3 DNA sequence: TGTGCCAGTAGTGCGGGACAGGGGCAATACGAGCAGTACTTC. This sequence encodes CASSAGQGQYEQYF.

The chain uses TRBV5-1 and TRBJ2-5, with D uncertain. The CDR3 has 12 amino acids. The V gene lost 0 bases and the J gene lost 3 bases, with 3 bases spanning the gap. Germline CDR1 is SGHRS and CDR2 is YFSETQ. CDR3 bases: TGCGCCAGCAGCTTGGCCGAAGAGACCCAGTACTTC. This sequence encodes CASSLAEETQYF.

The chain is built from TRBV24-1 and TRBJ2-2; tentatively, D is TRBD1 (6 bases). The V end lost 3 bases, the J end lost 2 bases, and 12 bases lay between the germline ends. This CDR3 comprises 16 residues. Per germline, CDR1 KGHDR and CDR2 SFDVKD. In DNA form, the CDR3 reads TGTGCCACCAGTGATCCAACGGACAGTAACACCGGGGAGCTGTTTTTT. Its protein is CATSDPTDSNTGELFF.

V and J are TRBV7-9 and TRBJ2-1, with D uncertain. With 2 bases removed from V and 7 bases from J, the gap between germline ends came to 21 bases. From germline, CDR1 is SEHNR and CDR2 FQNEAQ (reference sequence). CDR3 length: 17 residues. Here the CDR3 DNA reads TGTGCCAGCAGCTTAAGGGCCATCGTTTCCCGAGAAAATGAGCAGTTCTTC. Amino acids: CASSLRAIVSRENEQFF. The full variable domain, with the rest looked up from reference TRBV7-9 and TRBJ2-1, is DTGVSQNPRHKITKRGQNVTFRCDPISEHNRLYWYRQTLGQGPEFLTYFQNEAQLEKSRLLSDRFSAERPKGSFSTLEIQRTEQGDSAMYLCASSLRAIVSRENEQFFGPGTRLTVL.

The rearrangement links TRBV30 to TRBJ1-3; D not certain. V shed 1 base and J shed 4 bases, with 11 bases lying between them. CDR1 and CDR2 from the germline V gene are GTSNPN and SVGIG (reference sequence). CDR3 length: 14 amino acids. CDR3: CAWSGSSNGNTIYF. In DNA form, the CDR3 reads TGTGCCTGGAGTGGCTCATCCAACGGAAACACCATATATTTT.

V usage is TRBV19 and J usage is TRBJ2-1; unclear D gene. Germline values: CDR1 LNHDA, CDR2 SQIVND (reference sequence). This CDR3 has 14 amino acids. V was trimmed by 2 bases and J by 8 bases, leaving 13 bases between them. The CDR3 sequence: CASSIFPFGDEQFF. Written as DNA, the CDR3 is TGTGCCAGTAGTATATTCCCGTTCGGTGATGAGCAGTTCTTC.

This rearrangement joins TRBV18 to TRBJ1-4; no firm D call. Germline CDR1 KGHSH, CDR2 LQKENI. The CDR3 loop spans 15 amino acids. V lost 3 bases and J 5 bases, leaving 13 bases between the germline ends. Written as DNA, the CDR3 is TGTGCCAGCTCACCGAGGACGGCTCCAAATGAAAAACTGTTTTTT. It specifies CASSPRTAPNEKLFF.

The J gene is TRBJ2-5, the V gene TRBV18; the match to TRBD1 covers 7 bases. With 0 bases clipped from V and 2 bases from J, the junction kept 3 bases outside the gene matches. In germline, CDR1 is KGHSH, CDR2 LQKENI. This CDR3 is 15 amino acids long. CDR3 sequence (DNA): TGTGCCAGCTCACCACCGATGGGACAGCAAGAGACCCAGTACTTC. It specifies CASSPPMGQQETQYF.

This clone is a singleton in its sample. The chain links TRBV18 to TRBJ2-7, with unresolved D. The length of the CDR3 is 12 residues. From germline, CDR1 is KGHSH and CDR2 LQKENI. V shed 6 bases and J shed 3 bases, with 9 bases lying between them. CDR3 region: CASSRANYEQYF. Written as DNA, the CDR3 is TGTGCCAGCTCCCGGGCAAACTACGAGCAGTACTTC.

V and J are TRBV24-1 and TRBJ2-5, with D uncertain. Trimming removed 2 bases at V and 5 bases at J, with 8 bases between. CDR3 length: 13 amino acids. Germline V gives CDR1 KGHDR, CDR2 SFDVKD. The CDR3 loop is CATSDWSVETQYF. The CDR3 DNA is TGTGCCACCAGTGATTGGAGTGTGGAGACCCAGTACTTC.

The CDR3 DNA reads as TGTGCCAGCAGTTACTCGGACCGGGAGGCCTACGAGCAGTACTTC. It yields the protein CASSYSDREAYEQYF. This sequence joins TRBV6-6 and TRBJ2-7; 7 positions agree with TRBD2. The trim removed 0 bases at V and 2 bases at J, leaving 4 bases unmatched. The CDR3 is made up of 15 amino acids. The V gene's germline CDR1 is MNHNY and CDR2 SVGAGI (reference sequence).

The rearrangement uses TRBV11-2 and TRBJ2-7; the D is unclear. V lost 2 bases, J lost 6 bases, and 5 bases lay in between. The CDR3 extends over 11 amino acids. Per the germline V gene, CDR1 is SGHAT and CDR2 is FQNNGV. The CDR3 DNA reads as TGTGCCAGCAGCTTATCGGGCGAGCAGTACTTC. Its translation: CASSLSGEQYF.

Turning to this clone: The junction and the germline gene differ at one end; a read error may be behind it. The gene calls are TRBV27 and TRBJ2-1; tentative D call: TRBD1 (6 bases). The CDR3 is 12 amino acids. Germline V CDR1 and CDR2: MNHEY, SMNVEV (reference sequence). The CDR3 protein is CASSSHRAPQVF. The DNA for the CDR3 is TGTGCCAGCAGTTCTCACAGGGCCCCTCAGGTCTTC.

The gene calls are TRBV6-7 and TRBJ1-3; perhaps TRBD1 as D (6 bases). TRBV6-7 is treated as an ORF (open reading frame) with a function not yet certain. V was cut by 2 bases and J by 3 bases, with 11 bases left in between. This CDR3 comprises 15 residues. The CDR3 sequence: CASSYQGTGGNTIYF. The CDR3 DNA follows: TGTGCCAGCAGTTACCAGGGGACGGGTGGAAACACCATATATTTT.

The chain carries TRBV6-2 or TRBV6-3 and TRBJ1-4; tentatively, D is TRBD1 (5 bases). Germline lookup yields CDR1 MNHEY and CDR2 SVGEGT. Trimming left V 5 bases short and J 8 bases short, with 18 bases between. The CDR3 has 15 amino acids. CDR3 sequence (DNA): TGTGCCAGCAGTCCCCATACTTCGGGGACCGAAAAACTGTTTTTT. Translation: CASSPHTSGTEKLFF.

V gene TRBV4-3 combines with J gene TRBJ2-1; TRBD2 matches at 11 bases. This CDR3 comprises 16 residues. Germline trimming cut 0 bases from V and 8 bases from J; bases unmatched to any gene: 6. Germline V gives CDR1 LGHNA, CDR2 YSLEER. The CDR3 protein is CASSQDGLAGGYEQFF. DNA of the CDR3: TGCGCCAGCAGCCAAGATGGCCTAGCGGGAGGTTATGAGCAGTTCTTC.